This T cell receptor beta chain was sequenced in a study of cytomegalovirus exposure and HLA in healthy donors. Study observations and caveats: Accurate HLA-A and HLA-B prediction from TCR beta sequences was reported for most subjects. Later analysis identified several of the most significant clusters that appeared linked to common viral pathogens.

About this clone: Its antigen is undetermined.

The PCR contained 60 Vbeta and 13 Jbeta primers. Assay used: immunoSEQ multiplex PCR; TCRdb lists only in-frame clones, some missing. The sample contains about 160,000 clones, approximately 79% of which appear only once. This TCR was sampled from a man in his sixties in good health and CMV-seronegative. Sequencing was done on a sample of PBMCs.

CDR3 amino acids: CASSRAGLEGNTIYF. CDR3 sequence (DNA): TGTGCCAGCAGCAGGGCAGGGCTGGAGGGAAACACCATATATTTT. The chain employs TRBV13 and TRBJ1-3; possible D gene TRBD1, 5 bases. The CDR3 sequence is 15 residues long. V gave up 5 bases and J gave up 4 bases, with 15 bases separating them. Germline-derived CDR1 and CDR2 are PRHDT and FYEKMQ (reference sequence).